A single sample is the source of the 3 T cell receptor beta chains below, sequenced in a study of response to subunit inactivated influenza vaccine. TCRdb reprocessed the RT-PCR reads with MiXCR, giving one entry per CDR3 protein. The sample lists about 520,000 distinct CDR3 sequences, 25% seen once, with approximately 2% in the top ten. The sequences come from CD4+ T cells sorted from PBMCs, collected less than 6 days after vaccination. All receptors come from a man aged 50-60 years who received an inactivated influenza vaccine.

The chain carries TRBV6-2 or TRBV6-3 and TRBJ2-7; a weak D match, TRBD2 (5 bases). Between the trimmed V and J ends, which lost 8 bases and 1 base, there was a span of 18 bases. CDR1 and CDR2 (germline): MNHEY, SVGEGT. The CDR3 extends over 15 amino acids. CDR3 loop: CASGRRGILSYEQYF. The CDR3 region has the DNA TGTGCCAGCGGTCGAAGAGGGATTCTATCCTACGAGCAGTACTTC.

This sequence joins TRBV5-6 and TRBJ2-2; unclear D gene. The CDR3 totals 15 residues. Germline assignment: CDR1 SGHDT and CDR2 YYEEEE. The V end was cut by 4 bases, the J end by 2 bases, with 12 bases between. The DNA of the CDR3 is TGTGCCAGCAGCCGGGCCAAAACTAACACCGGGGAGCTGTTTTTT. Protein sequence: CASSRAKTNTGELFF. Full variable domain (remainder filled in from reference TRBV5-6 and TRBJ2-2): DAGVTQSPTHLIKTRGQQVTLRCSPKSGHDTVSWYQQALGQGPQFIFQYYEEEERQRGNFPDRFSGHQFPNYSSELNVNALLLGDSALYLCASSRAKTNTGELFFGEGSRLTVL.

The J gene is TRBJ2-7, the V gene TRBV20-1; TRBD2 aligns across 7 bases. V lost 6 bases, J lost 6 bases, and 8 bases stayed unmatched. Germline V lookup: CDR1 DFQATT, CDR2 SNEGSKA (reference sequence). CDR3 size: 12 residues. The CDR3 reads CSAPRSGGEQYF. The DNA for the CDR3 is TGCAGTGCCCCGCGTTCGGGGGGCGAGCAGTACTTC.